This entry lists 25 T cell receptor beta chains sequenced from one sample in a study of T cell repertoires in cytomegalovirus infection. What these receptors recognize is not known. From the reads, TCRdb called clonotypes with MiXCR, one entry per CDR3 protein. This sample has some 500,000 distinct CDR3 sequences, with around two fifths found just once. Source: cultured PBMCs, taken from culture after CMV antigen stimulation. The source of these receptors is a human donor in good health (CMV status not recorded). Some clones in this sample may be carry-over from other donors' samples.

V is TRBV20-1 and J is TRBJ1-1, with a tentative D call TRBD1 (5 bases). With 7 bases removed from V and 0 bases from J, the gap between germline ends came to 21 bases. Germline values: CDR1 DFQATT, CDR2 SNEGSKA (reference sequence). The CDR3 totals 16 residues. The CDR3 DNA reads TGCAGTGTTTCTAGGTGGGACGGAAAAATGAACACTGAAGCTTTCTTT. Protein: CSVSRWDGKMNTEAFF.

V is TRBV7-8 and J is TRBJ1-6; D is unclear. The CDR3 is made up of 14 amino acids. Germline V CDR1 and CDR2: SGHVS, FQNEAQ. V lost 5 bases to trimming and J lost 8 bases, with 13 bases between them. The CDR3 reads CASSLTPVDSPLHF. The CDR3 DNA reads as TGTGCCAGCAGCCTTACTCCGGTTGATTCACCCCTCCACTTT.

This clonotype appeared a few times. The chain uses TRBV23-1 and TRBJ2-5, with a weak D call TRBD1 (6 bases). TRBV23-1 is an open reading frame whose function is uncertain. Trimming shortened V by 6 bases and J by 4 bases, and 33 bases separated the two germline ends. This CDR3 spans 20 amino acids. As DNA, the CDR3 is TGCGCCAGCAGCCCCACCTCAGGGAGTACTCCCCCGCGCAGGGGAGAGACCCAGTACTTC. Translating it yields CASSPTSGSTPPRRGETQYF.

The chain carries TRBV25-1 and TRBJ2-1; 7 bases line up with TRBD1. The CDR3 spans 14 residues. V shed 2 bases and J 11 bases; nucleotides not matched to a gene: 9. Germline V gene sequence: CDR1 MGHDK, CDR2 SYGVNS. The CDR3 coding sequence is TGTGCCAGCAGTGAAGGGACAGCCTTACAGCAGCAGTTCTTC. It specifies CASSEGTALQQQFF.

The rearrangement joins TRBV12-3 or TRBV12-4 to TRBJ2-3; D unclear. Trimming removed 3 bases at V and 4 bases at J, with 5 bases between. CDR3 length: 12 residues. CDR3 nucleotides: TGTGCCAGCAGTTTCTCGGCAGATACGCAGTATTTT. Amino acid sequence: CASSFSADTQYF.

This clonotype was detected ten times or more. The chain joins TRBV7-2 to TRBJ1-2, with 7 bases lining up with TRBD1. Germline V CDR1 and CDR2: SGHTA, FQGNSA. V lost 5 bases to trimming and J lost 8 bases; unmatched junction nucleotides: 5. The CDR3 has 12 amino acids. The DNA for the CDR3 is TGTGCCAGCAGCCCGACAGGGTACGGCTACACCTTC. Translating it yields CASSPTGYGYTF.

The chain recombines TRBV7-2 with TRBJ2-7; 10 positions match TRBD2. This CDR3 is 15 amino acids long. Per germline, CDR1 SGHTA and CDR2 FQGNSA. V lost 5 bases, J lost 1 base, and 5 bases stayed unmatched. As DNA, the CDR3 is TGTGCCAGCAGCACCAGCGGGGGGGGTTCCTACGAGCAGTACTTC. As protein: CASSTSGGGSYEQYF. The full variable domain, in which reference TRBV7-2 and TRBJ2-7 provide the parts outside the CDR3, is GAGVSQSPSNKVTEKGKDVELRCDPISGHTALYWYRQSLGQGLEFLIYFQGNSAPDKSGLPSDRFSAERTGGSVSTLTIQRTQQEDSAVYLCASSTSGGGSYEQYFGPGTRLTVT.

V gene TRBV7-2 combines with J gene TRBJ2-7, with 10 bases lining up with TRBD2. Germline lookup yields CDR1 SGHTA and CDR2 FQGNSA. V dropped 5 bases and J dropped 4; count of bases not matched to a gene: 8. The CDR3 length is 15 residues. CDR3: CASSQQPSGGYEQYF. CDR3 sequence (DNA): TGTGCCAGCAGCCAACAACCTAGCGGGGGTTACGAGCAGTACTTC.

This clonotype is a singleton in its sample. V is TRBV5-5 and J is TRBJ1-1; the D gene is possibly TRBD1 (6 bases). The CDR3 sequence is 15 residues long. Germline CDR1 is SGHKS and CDR2 is YYEKEE (reference sequence). Trimming shortened V by 6 bases and J by 0 bases, and 15 bases separated the two germline ends. The CDR3 DNA reads TGTGCCAGCACAAAGTGGGGGGCGGTGAACACTGAAGCTTTCTTT. It specifies CASTKWGAVNTEAFF.

This clonotype has just a few counts. The chain combines TRBV7-2 with TRBJ2-3; TRBD2 is a possible D gene (5 bases). V was cut by 3 bases and J by 6 bases, with 13 bases left in between. The germline V gene encodes CDR1 SGHTA and CDR2 FQGNSA. CDR3 size: 14 residues. CDR3 bases: TGTGCCAGCAGCTTGTTACTAGAAGGGGATACGCAGTATTTT. Amino acid sequence: CASSLLLEGDTQYF.

The chain employs TRBV7-2 and TRBJ1-6, with 7 bases that match TRBD1. Germline V gives CDR1 SGHTA, CDR2 FQGNSA. V was clipped by 0 bases and J by 3 bases; unmatched bases: 5. This CDR3 contains 17 residues. CDR3 residues: CASSLAAGTVYNSPLHF. Here the CDR3 DNA reads TGTGCCAGCAGCTTAGCGGCGGGGACAGTCTATAATTCACCCCTCCACTTT.

This sequence joins TRBV19 and TRBJ2-5; D is perhaps TRBD1 or TRBD2 (5 bases each). CDR3 length: 15 residues. Trimming removed 7 bases at V and 2 bases at J, with 17 bases between. Germline V gene data show CDR1 as LNHDA and CDR2 as SQIVND (reference sequence). CDR3 sequence reads: CASTPTRGVQETQYF. DNA of the CDR3: TGTGCCAGTACCCCAACACGAGGGGTACAAGAGACCCAGTACTTC.

V usage is TRBV12-3 or TRBV12-4 and J usage is TRBJ2-1, with TRBD2 matching over 11 bases. The trim removed 5 bases at V and 6 bases at J, leaving 12 bases unmatched. This CDR3 has 17 amino acids. The CDR3 bases are TGTGCCAGCAGTCCAACCATCCTAGCGGGGGGCTTCAATGAGCAGTTCTTC. Amino acids: CASSPTILAGGFNEQFF.

The genes are TRBV4-1 and TRBJ1-5; D is possibly TRBD1 (6 bases). This CDR3 is built from 16 residues. The V gene lost 6 bases and the J gene lost 4 bases, with 19 bases spanning the gap. CDR1 MGHRA and CDR2 YSYEKL come from the germline V gene. CDR3 sequence: CASSPFQGFTNQPQHF. Written as DNA, the CDR3 is TGCGCCAGCAGTCCCTTCCAGGGGTTCACAAATCAGCCCCAGCATTTT.

This chain connects TRBV20-1 to TRBJ1-2; 7 bases fit TRBD1. This CDR3 spans 14 amino acids. In germline, CDR1 is DFQATT, CDR2 SNEGSKA (reference sequence). V lost 0 bases and J lost 3; bases outside the gene matches: 4. Here the CDR3 reads CSARDGTAHYGYTF. CDR3 nucleotide sequence: TGCAGTGCTAGAGACGGGACAGCTCACTATGGCTACACCTTC.

The CDR3 DNA reads as TGTGCCAGCAGCTCAGGAGCACCCCTCCACTTT. This codes for CASSSGAPLHF. This chain connects TRBV7-2 to TRBJ1-6; D unclear. V lost 4 bases to trimming and J lost 11 bases, with 6 bases between them. The CDR3 totals 11 residues. Germline CDR1 SGHTA, CDR2 FQGNSA.

In nucleotides, the CDR3 is TGTGCCAGCAGCTTACTCTCGGACAGGGTTGGGGAAAAACTGTTTTTT. Its translation: CASSLLSDRVGEKLFF. The chain couples TRBV7-9 to TRBJ1-4; 8 bases fit TRBD1. The length of the CDR3 is 16 residues. Germline CDR1 reads SEHNR; CDR2 reads FQNEAQ (reference sequence). J lost 8 bases, V lost 2 bases, and 10 bases had no gene match.

This clonotype was observed once. CDR3 sequence (DNA): TGTGCCAGCAGTTTAGGGGTCCACAATGAGCAGTTCTTC. Translation gives CASSLGVHNEQFF. The chain carries TRBV12-3 or TRBV12-4 and TRBJ2-1; D gene unclear. The V gene lost 1 base and the J gene lost 5 bases, with 6 bases spanning the gap. This CDR3 is built from 13 residues.

This clonotype occurred a few times. This chain joins TRBV6-1 and TRBJ1-1; D not certain. This CDR3 has 16 amino acids. V lost 0 bases and J lost 1, with 12 bases in between. CDR1 MNHNS and CDR2 SASEGT come from the germline V gene. This CDR3 reads CASSEARVRKNTEAFF. CDR3 bases: TGTGCCAGCAGTGAAGCGCGGGTCAGAAAGAACACTGAAGCTTTCTTT.

In its sample, this clonotype was seen once. This CDR3 reads CASAPGAGEAFF. As DNA, the CDR3 is TGTGCCAGCGCCCCAGGGGCGGGAGAAGCTTTCTTT. This chain connects TRBV12-3 or TRBV12-4 to TRBJ1-1; D may be TRBD1 (6 bases). The CDR3 loop spans 12 amino acids. The ends were cut back, 8 bases at V and 8 bases at J, with 15 bases in the middle.

DNA for the CDR3: TGTGCCAGCAGCTTAGCTTTGTTGACTGAAGCTTTCTTT. Translating it yields CASSLALLTEAFF. This chain connects TRBV11-2 to TRBJ1-1; D ambiguous. Germline CDR1 and CDR2: SGHAT and FQNNGV. Trimming took 1 base from V and 5 from J, leaving 8 bases between them. The CDR3 extends over 13 amino acids.

This clonotype was seen a few times. The chain recombines TRBV12-3 or TRBV12-4 with TRBJ1-5, with D maybe TRBD1 (6 bases). CDR3 length: 16 amino acids. V lost 3 bases and J lost 0, with 12 bases in between. As DNA, the CDR3 is TGTGCCAGCAGTTTGCAGGGGTCGGCTAGCAATCAGCCCCAGCATTTT. Residues: CASSLQGSASNQPQHF.

The chain is built from TRBV6-6 and TRBJ2-5; D is unresolved. Germline CDR1 is MNHNY and CDR2 is SVGAGI (reference sequence). Trimming took 3 bases from V and 3 from J, leaving 8 bases between them. The CDR3 is 13 amino acids. The CDR3 region is CASSYRREETQYF. The CDR3 DNA reads as TGTGCCAGCAGTTATCGGCGTGAAGAGACCCAGTACTTC.

This clonotype was observed a handful of times. The chain links TRBV12-3 or TRBV12-4 to TRBJ1-1; TRBD1 agrees at 7 bases. This CDR3 contains 14 residues. J lost 5 bases, V lost 3 bases, and 6 bases had no gene match. The CDR3 coding sequence is TGTGCCAGCAGTTTTGCAGGGGGACGTACTGAAGCTTTCTTT. It encodes CASSFAGGRTEAFF.

V is TRBV28 and J is TRBJ2-1; D may be TRBD1 (6 bases). V lost 5 bases and J lost 3, with 20 bases in between. The CDR3 is 17 residues long. Germline values: CDR1 MDHEN, CDR2 SYDVKM. CDR3 in amino acids: CASSRPPGHLNYNEQFF. CDR3 sequence (DNA): TGTGCCAGCAGTCGACCTCCGGGACACCTAAACTACAATGAGCAGTTCTTC.